This entry features one T cell receptor beta chain sequence. This record comes from a study of cytomegalovirus exposure and HLA in healthy donors. Study at large: Early released data had 65 million to 100 million unique TCRs, all coming from HLA-typed donors.

Trimming shortened V by 2 bases and J by 2 bases, and 13 bases separated the two germline ends. Germline V gene lookup returns CDR1 SGHRS and CDR2 YFSETQ. The CDR3 contains 15 residues. PCR primers comprised 60 Vbeta and 13 Jbeta primers. Assay used: immunoSEQ multiplex PCR; TCRdb lists only in-frame clones, some missing. In the table there are about 92,000 clones, around 85% of which are singletons. The V call is TRBV5-1, the J call TRBJ1-2, with D perhaps matching TRBD1 (6 bases). The sequence came from a girl aged 2 to 9 in good health and CMV-seropositive. Sequencing used PBMCs. The CDR3 DNA is TGCGCCAGCAGCTTAGGACAGACTACGAACTATGGCTACACCTTC. Encoded protein: CASSLGQTTNYGYTF.